These 15 T cell receptor beta chains came from one sample sequenced in a study of CXCR3 chemokines and chemotherapy response in bladder cancer (dated 2022 in TCRdb). The library was produced with PCR. Sequencing used an Illumina HiSeq 2500. TCRdb's own reprocessing of the public reads used fastp at Q25 and MiXCR and kept productive beta chains. When rows share a CDR3 protein, they turn into one entry using the most common DNA and genes. For this sample there are about 13,000 distinct CDR3 sequences; 12% appear just once. More than 25% of the sample is in the top ten clones. The sample was taken from a patient whose treatment included neoadjuvant chemotherapy. These receptors all stem from a human donor with bladder cancer that did not respond to neoadjuvant chemotherapy.

Judged by abundance, this clonotype is medium-sized. The rearrangement links TRBV19 to TRBJ1-1, with 7 bases identical to TRBD1. CDR1 is LNHDA, CDR2 SQIVND, per germline (reference sequence). The trim removed 7 bases at V and 1 base at J, leaving 9 bases unmatched. This CDR3 comprises 15 residues. CDR3 sequence: CASNPPGQRNTEAFF. The CDR3 region has the DNA TGTGCCAGTAACCCCCCGGGACAGAGGAACACTGAAGCTTTCTTT.

This clonotype has more than one count but fewer than ten. This sequence joins TRBV12-3 or TRBV12-4 and TRBJ2-7; the match to TRBD1 covers 9 bases. With 4 bases clipped from V and 3 bases from J, the junction kept 1 base outside the gene matches. The CDR3 sequence is 13 residues long. This CDR3 reads CASSWTGVYEQYF. DNA for the CDR3: TGTGCCAGCAGTTGGACAGGGGTCTACGAGCAGTACTTC.

This clonotype was found a few times. CDR3 residues: CASSFLNEQFF. The CDR3 region has the DNA TGTGCCAGCAGCTTCCTCAATGAGCAGTTCTTC. The rearrangement joins TRBV11-1 to TRBJ2-1; D remains unclear. CDR3 length equals 11 residues. V lost 3 bases and J 6 bases, leaving 3 bases between the germline ends. Germline V gene lookup returns CDR1 SGHAT and CDR2 FQDESV (reference sequence).

In this sample, this clonotype turned up many times. This chain links TRBV7-9 with TRBJ1-1; no clear D. Germline CDR1 reads SEHNR; CDR2 reads FQNEAQ (reference sequence). V was cut by 6 bases and J by 5 bases, with 7 bases left in between. This CDR3 is 11 amino acids long. Written as DNA, the CDR3 is TGTGCCAGCAGTAGGAGGACTGAAGCTTTCTTT. As protein: CASSRRTEAFF.

The gene calls are TRBV6-5 and TRBJ1-1; weak D call: TRBD1 (5 bases). The V gene's germline CDR1 is MNHEY and CDR2 SVGAGI. Trimming cost V 4 bases and J 7 bases, with 16 bases left between them. The CDR3 extends over 14 amino acids. As DNA, the CDR3 is TGTGCCAGCAGTTCATCGACAGCAGTGCATGAAGCTTTCTTT. Protein product: CASSSSTAVHEAFF.

This clonotype was seen many times. This sequence joins TRBV6-2 or TRBV6-3 and TRBJ1-1, with TRBD1 as a possible D gene (5 bases). CDR1 and CDR2 (germline): MNHEY, SVGEGT. The CDR3 contains 20 residues. The germline V and J ends were trimmed by 0 bases and 0 bases, with 23 bases remaining between them. The CDR3 DNA sequence: TGTGCCAGCAGTTACTCTCACAGTGATTTAAGAGGGGATTTGAACACTGAAGCTTTCTTT. As protein: CASSYSHSDLRGDLNTEAFF.

Ten or more counts support this clonotype. V gene TRBV30 combines with J gene TRBJ1-5, with D unresolved. The CDR3 is made up of 14 amino acids. CDR1 is GTSNPN, CDR2 SVGIG, per germline (reference sequence). V was shortened by 3 bases and J by 6 bases, with 15 bases between the two germline ends. CDR3 bases: TGTGCCTGGAGGAGCCAGGCAGGCATTCAGCCCCAGCATTTT. This encodes CAWRSQAGIQPQHF. Together with reference TRBV30 and TRBJ1-5, the CDR3 gives the full variable domain: SQTIHQWPATLVQPVGSPLSLECTVEGTSNPNLYWYRQAAGRGLQLLFYSVGIGQISSEVPQNLSASRPQDRQFILSSKKLLLSDSGFYLCAWRSQAGIQPQHFGDGTRLSIL.

This clonotype appeared many times. This chain joins TRBV6-6 and TRBJ1-5; unclear D gene. V lost 2 bases, J lost 0 bases, and 5 bases lay in between. The CDR3 covers 14 residues. Germline CDR1 reads MNHNY; CDR2 reads SVGAGI (reference sequence). DNA of the CDR3: TGTGCCAGCAGTTACACGAATAGCAATCAGCCCCAGCATTTT. Protein: CASSYTNSNQPQHF.

There are many counts of this clonotype. The chain combines TRBV5-4 with TRBJ2-3; maybe TRBD2 (6 bases). Trimming removed 4 bases from V and 1 base from J, with 10 bases in between. CDR1 SGHNT and CDR2 YYREEE come from the germline V gene (reference sequence). The CDR3 is 14 residues long. The CDR3 bases are TGTGCCAGCAGCACGAGACTAGGCACAGATACGCAGTATTTT. Residues: CASSTRLGTDTQYF.

In this sample, this clonotype turned up many times. The J gene is TRBJ1-2, the V gene TRBV12-3 or TRBV12-4, with D tentatively TRBD1 (5 bases). Between the trimmed V and J ends, which lost 1 base and 4 bases, there was a span of 13 bases. The CDR3 consists of 15 residues. The CDR3 DNA follows: TGTGCCAGCAGTTTAGTTGGGGGGTCGGCCTATGGCTACACCTTC. Its translation is CASSLVGGSAYGYTF.

This clonotype was seen ten or more times. The chain is built from TRBV18 and TRBJ1-2; tentatively, D is TRBD1 (5 bases). V dropped 0 bases and J dropped 4 bases, with 12 bases sitting between them. This CDR3 comprises 15 residues. Germline CDR1 reads KGHSH; CDR2 reads LQKENI. Here the CDR3 DNA reads TGTGCCAGCTCACCACCGGGGCAGGGCGGCTATGGCTACACCTTC. This gives the protein CASSPPGQGGYGYTF.

This clonotype was counted ten times or more. The chain is built from TRBV13 and TRBJ2-5; 8 bases are shared with TRBD2. Germline V gives CDR1 PRHDT, CDR2 FYEKMQ (reference sequence). The length of the CDR3 is 17 residues. The junction had 8 bases not matched to a gene; V was cut back by 2 bases and J by 0 bases. CDR3 nucleotide sequence: TGTGCCAGCAGCTTAATAGGCAGCGGGGGATACCAAGAGACCCAGTACTTC. Translated, it gives CASSLIGSGGYQETQYF.

This clonotype was found a few times. The rearrangement uses TRBV5-4 and TRBJ2-7; either TRBD1 or TRBD2 may fit D (6 bases each). Trimming stripped 4 bases from V and 6 bases from J, with 20 bases between. CDR1 is SGHNT, CDR2 YYREEE, per germline (reference sequence). The CDR3 extends over 15 amino acids. DNA for the CDR3: TGTGCCAGCAGCCTGGATCAGTATCGGGGGCGCGAGCAGTACTTC. This gives the protein CASSLDQYRGREQYF.

In this sample, this clonotype turned up many times. The rearrangement uses TRBV7-2 and TRBJ2-3, with D unclear. This CDR3 has 13 amino acids. Trimming shortened V by 7 bases and J by 3 bases, and 11 bases separated the two germline ends. Germline V gene sequence: CDR1 SGHTA, CDR2 FQGNSA. The CDR3 spells CASTPRATDTQYF. The CDR3 region has the DNA TGTGCCAGCACCCCACGCGCGACAGATACGCAGTATTTT.

The V and J genes are TRBV6-5 and TRBJ1-4, with D uncertain. Trimming stripped 0 bases from V and 8 bases from J, with 19 bases between. There are 17 residues in the CDR3. Germline CDR1 reads MNHEY; CDR2 reads SVGAGI. The CDR3 DNA reads as TGTGCCAGCAGTTACTCCCCCACATTTGCCATAGGGGAAAAACTGTTTTTT. Its translation is CASSYSPTFAIGEKLFF.